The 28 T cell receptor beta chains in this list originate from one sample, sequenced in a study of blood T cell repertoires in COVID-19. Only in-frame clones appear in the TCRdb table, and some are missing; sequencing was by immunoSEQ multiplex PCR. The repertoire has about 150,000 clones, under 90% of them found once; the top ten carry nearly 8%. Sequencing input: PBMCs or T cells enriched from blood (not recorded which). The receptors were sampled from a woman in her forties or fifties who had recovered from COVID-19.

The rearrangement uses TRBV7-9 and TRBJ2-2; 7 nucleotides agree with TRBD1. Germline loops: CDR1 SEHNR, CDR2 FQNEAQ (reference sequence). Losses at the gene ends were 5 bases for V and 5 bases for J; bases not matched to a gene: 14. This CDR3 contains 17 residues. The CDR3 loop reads CASSRKGASRGTGELFF. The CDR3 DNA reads TGTGCCAGCAGCCGGAAGGGGGCAAGTCGTGGTACCGGGGAGCTGTTTTTT.

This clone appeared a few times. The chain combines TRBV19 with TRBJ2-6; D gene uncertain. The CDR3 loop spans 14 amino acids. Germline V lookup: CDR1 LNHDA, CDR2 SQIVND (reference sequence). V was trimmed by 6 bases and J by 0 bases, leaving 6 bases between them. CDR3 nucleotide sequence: TGTGCCAGTAGCCTACCCTCTGGGGCCAACGTCCTGACTTTC. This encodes CASSLPSGANVLTF.

This CDR3 reads CASSQGSDTEAFF. The CDR3 region has the DNA TGTGCCAGCTCCCAGGGGAGTGACACTGAAGCTTTCTTT. The chain is built from TRBV18 and TRBJ1-1, with TRBD1 as a possible D gene (6 bases). V lost 6 bases, J lost 3 bases, and 11 bases lay in between. The CDR3 spans 13 residues. In germline, CDR1 is KGHSH, CDR2 LQKENI.

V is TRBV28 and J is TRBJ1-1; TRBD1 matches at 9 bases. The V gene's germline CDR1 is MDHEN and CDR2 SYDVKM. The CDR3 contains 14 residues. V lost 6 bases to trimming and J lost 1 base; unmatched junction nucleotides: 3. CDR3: CASRGQGRNTEAFF. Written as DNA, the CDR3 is TGTGCCAGCAGGGGACAGGGCCGGAACACTGAAGCTTTCTTT.

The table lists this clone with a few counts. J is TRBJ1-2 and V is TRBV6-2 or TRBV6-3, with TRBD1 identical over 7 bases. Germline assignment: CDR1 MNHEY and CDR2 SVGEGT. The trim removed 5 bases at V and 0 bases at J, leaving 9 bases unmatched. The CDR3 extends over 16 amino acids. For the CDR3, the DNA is TGTGCCAGCAGTCGCCCTGGACAGGCAGCTAACTATGGCTACACCTTC. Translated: CASSRPGQAANYGYTF.

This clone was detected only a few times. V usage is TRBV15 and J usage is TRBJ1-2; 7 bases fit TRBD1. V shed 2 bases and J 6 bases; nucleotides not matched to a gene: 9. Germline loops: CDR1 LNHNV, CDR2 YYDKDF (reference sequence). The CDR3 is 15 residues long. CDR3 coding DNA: TGTGCCACCAGCAGACGACAGGGAACGCCCGATGGCTACACCTTC. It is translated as CATSRRQGTPDGYTF.

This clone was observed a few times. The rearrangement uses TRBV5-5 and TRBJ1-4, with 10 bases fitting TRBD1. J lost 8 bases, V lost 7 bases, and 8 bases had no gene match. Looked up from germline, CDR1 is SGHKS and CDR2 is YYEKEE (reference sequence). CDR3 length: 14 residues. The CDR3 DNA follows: TGTGCCAGCCTCGGGGACAGGGGTCGAGAAAAACTGTTTTTT. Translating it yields CASLGDRGREKLFF.

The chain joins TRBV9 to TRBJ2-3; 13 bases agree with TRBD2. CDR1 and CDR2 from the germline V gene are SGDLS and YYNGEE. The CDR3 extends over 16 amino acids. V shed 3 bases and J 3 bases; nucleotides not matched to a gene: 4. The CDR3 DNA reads TGTGCCAGCAGCGCACCGGGACTAGCGGGAACAGATACGCAGTATTTT. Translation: CASSAPGLAGTDTQYF.

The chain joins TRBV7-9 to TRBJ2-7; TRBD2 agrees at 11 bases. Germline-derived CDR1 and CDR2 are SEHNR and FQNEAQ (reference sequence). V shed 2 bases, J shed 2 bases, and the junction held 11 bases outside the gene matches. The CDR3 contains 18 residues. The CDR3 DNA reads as TGTGCCAGCAGCTTAATGGGCGGCGGGACTAGCGGAACCTACGAGCAGTACTTC. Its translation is CASSLMGGGTSGTYEQYF. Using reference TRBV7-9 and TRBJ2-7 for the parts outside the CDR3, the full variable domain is DTGVSQNPRHKITKRGQNVTFRCDPISEHNRLYWYRQTLGQGPEFLTYFQNEAQLEKSRLLSDRFSAERPKGSFSTLEIQRTEQGDSAMYLCASSLMGGGTSGTYEQYFGPGTRLTVT.

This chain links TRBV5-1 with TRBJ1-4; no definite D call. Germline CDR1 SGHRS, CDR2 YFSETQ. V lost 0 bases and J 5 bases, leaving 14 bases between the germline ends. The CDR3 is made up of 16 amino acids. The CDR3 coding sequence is TGCGCCAGCAGCTTGGCTTCGCATCCAGGCAATGAAAAACTGTTTTTT. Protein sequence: CASSLASHPGNEKLFF.

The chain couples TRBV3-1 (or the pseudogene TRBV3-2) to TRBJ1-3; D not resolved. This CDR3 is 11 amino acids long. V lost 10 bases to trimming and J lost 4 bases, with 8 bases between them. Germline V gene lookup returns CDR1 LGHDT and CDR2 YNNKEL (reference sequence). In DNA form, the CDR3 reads TGTGCCATTTCGTTCGGAAACACCATATATTTT. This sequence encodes CAISFGNTIYF.

In DNA form, the CDR3 reads TGTGCCAGCTCACCGCGCTCTGGAAACACCATATATTTT. It yields the protein CASSPRSGNTIYF. This rearrangement joins TRBV18 to TRBJ1-3, with D unclear. The CDR3 extends over 13 amino acids. V lost 3 bases, J lost 0 bases, and 3 bases lay in between. Germline V lookup: CDR1 KGHSH, CDR2 LQKENI.

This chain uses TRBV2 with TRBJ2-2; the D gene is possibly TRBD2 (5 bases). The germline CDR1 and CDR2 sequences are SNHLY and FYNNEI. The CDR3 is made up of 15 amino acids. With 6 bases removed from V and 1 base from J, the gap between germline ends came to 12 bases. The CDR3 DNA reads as TGTGCCAGCAGCAGGACTCCCATGAACACCGGGGAGCTGTTTTTT. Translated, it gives CASSRTPMNTGELFF.

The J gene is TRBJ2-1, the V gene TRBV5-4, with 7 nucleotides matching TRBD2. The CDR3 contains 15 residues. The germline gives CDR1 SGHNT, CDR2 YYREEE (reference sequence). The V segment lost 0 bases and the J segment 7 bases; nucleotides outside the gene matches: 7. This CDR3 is CASSLGGSIGNEQFF. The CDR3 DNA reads TGTGCCAGCAGCTTGGGCGGGAGCATTGGGAATGAGCAGTTCTTC.

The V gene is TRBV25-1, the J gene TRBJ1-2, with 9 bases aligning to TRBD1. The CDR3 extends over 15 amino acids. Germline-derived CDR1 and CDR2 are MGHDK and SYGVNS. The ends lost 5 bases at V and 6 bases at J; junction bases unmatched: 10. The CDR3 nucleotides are TGTGCCAGCAGTACCCTTTCCGGGACAGGGAATGGCTACACCTTC. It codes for CASSTLSGTGNGYTF.

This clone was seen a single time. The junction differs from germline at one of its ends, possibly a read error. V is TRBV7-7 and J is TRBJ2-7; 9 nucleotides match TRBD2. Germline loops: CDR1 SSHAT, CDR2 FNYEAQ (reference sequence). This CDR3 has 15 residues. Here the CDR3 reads CASSLLAGPSYEQYF. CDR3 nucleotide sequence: TGTGCTAGCAGCCTCCTAGCGGGGCCCTCCTACGAGCAGTACTTC.

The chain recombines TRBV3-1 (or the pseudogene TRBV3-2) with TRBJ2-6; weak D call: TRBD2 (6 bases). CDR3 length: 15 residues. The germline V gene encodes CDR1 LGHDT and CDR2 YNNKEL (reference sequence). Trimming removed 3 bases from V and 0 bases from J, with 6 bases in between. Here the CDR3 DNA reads TGTGCCAGCAGCCAGACTAGCTCTGGGGCCAACGTCCTGACTTTC. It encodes CASSQTSSGANVLTF.

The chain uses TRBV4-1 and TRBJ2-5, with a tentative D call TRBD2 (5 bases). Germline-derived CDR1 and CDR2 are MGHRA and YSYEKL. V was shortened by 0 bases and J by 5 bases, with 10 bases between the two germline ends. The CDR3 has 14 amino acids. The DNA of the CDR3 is TGCGCCAGCAGCCAAGATGGAAGGAGGGAGACCCAGTACTTC. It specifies CASSQDGRRETQYF.

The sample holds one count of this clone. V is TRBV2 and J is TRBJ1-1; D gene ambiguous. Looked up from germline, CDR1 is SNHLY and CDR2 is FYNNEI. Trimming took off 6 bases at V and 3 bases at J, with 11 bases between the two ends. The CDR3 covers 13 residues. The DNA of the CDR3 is TGTGCCAGCAGATTCGACAAGTACACTGAAGCTTTCTTT. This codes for CASRFDKYTEAFF. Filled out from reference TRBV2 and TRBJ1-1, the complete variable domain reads EPEVTQTPSHQVTQMGQEVILRCVPISNHLYFYWYRQILGQKVEFLVSFYNNEISEKSEIFDDQFSVERPDGSNFTLKIRSTKLEDSAMYFCASRFDKYTEAFFGQGTRLTVV.

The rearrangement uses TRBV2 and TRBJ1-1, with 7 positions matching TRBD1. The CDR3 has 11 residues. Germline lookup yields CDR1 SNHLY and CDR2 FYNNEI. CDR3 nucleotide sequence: TGTGTCAGACAGGGGAACACTGAAGCTTTCTTT. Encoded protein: CVRQGNTEAFF. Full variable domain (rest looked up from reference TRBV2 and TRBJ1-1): EPEVTQTPSHQVTQMGQEVILRCVPISNHLYFYWYRQILGQKVEFLVSFYNNEISEKSEIFDDQFSVERPDGSNFTLKIRSTKLEDSAMYFCVRQGNTEAFFGQGTRLTVV.

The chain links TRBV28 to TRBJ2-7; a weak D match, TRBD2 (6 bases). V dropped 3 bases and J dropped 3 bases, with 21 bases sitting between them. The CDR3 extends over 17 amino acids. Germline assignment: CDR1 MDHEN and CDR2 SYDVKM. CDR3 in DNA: TGTGCCAGCAGTTTGGAGGGGAGGCACCGAAGAAGCTACGAGCAGTACTTC. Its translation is CASSLEGRHRRSYEQYF.

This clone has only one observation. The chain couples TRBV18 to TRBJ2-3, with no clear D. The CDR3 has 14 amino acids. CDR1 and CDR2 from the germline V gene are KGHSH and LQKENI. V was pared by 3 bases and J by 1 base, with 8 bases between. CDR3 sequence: CASSPVQGTDTQYF. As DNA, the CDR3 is TGTGCCAGCTCACCCGTCCAGGGCACAGATACGCAGTATTTT.

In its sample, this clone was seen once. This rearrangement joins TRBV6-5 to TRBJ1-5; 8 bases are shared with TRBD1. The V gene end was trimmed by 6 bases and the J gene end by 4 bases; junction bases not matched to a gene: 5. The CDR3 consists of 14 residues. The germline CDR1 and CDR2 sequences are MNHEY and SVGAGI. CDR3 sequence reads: CASSMDRVNQPQHF. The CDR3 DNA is TGTGCCAGCAGCATGGACAGGGTGAATCAGCCCCAGCATTTT.

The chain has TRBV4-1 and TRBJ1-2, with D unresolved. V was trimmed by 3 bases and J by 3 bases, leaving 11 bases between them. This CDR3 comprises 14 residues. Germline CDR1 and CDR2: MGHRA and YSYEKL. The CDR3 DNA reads TGCGCCAGCAGCCAGGTGAATAGTGACTATGGCTACACCTTC. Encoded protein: CASSQVNSDYGYTF.

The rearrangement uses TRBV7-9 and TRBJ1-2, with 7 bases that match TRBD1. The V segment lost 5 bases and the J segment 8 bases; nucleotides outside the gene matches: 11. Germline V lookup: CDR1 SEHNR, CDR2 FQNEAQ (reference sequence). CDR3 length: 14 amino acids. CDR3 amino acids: CASSHTGDARGYTF. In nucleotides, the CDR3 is TGTGCCAGCAGCCACACAGGGGACGCACGCGGCTACACCTTC.

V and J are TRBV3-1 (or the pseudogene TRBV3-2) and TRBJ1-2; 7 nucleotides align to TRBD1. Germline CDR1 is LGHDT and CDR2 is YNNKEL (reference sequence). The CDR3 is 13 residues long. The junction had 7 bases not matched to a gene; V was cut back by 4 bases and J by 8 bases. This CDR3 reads CASSPGDRGGYTF. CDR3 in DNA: TGTGCCAGCAGCCCTGGGGACAGAGGAGGCTACACCTTC.

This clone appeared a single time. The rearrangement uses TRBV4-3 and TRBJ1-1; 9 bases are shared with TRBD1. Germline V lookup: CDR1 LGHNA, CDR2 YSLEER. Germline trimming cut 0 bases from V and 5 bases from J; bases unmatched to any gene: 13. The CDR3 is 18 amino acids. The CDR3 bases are TGCGCCAGCAGCCAAGAACAGGGGGCCTTTCGGGTTGGAACTGAAGCTTTCTTT. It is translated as CASSQEQGAFRVGTEAFF.

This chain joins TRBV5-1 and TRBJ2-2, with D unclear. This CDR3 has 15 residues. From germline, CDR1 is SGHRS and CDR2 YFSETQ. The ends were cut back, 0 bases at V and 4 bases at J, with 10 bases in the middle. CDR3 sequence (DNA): TGCGCCAGCAGCTTGGGGCAGGATCCCACCGGGGAGCTGTTTTTT. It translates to CASSLGQDPTGELFF.